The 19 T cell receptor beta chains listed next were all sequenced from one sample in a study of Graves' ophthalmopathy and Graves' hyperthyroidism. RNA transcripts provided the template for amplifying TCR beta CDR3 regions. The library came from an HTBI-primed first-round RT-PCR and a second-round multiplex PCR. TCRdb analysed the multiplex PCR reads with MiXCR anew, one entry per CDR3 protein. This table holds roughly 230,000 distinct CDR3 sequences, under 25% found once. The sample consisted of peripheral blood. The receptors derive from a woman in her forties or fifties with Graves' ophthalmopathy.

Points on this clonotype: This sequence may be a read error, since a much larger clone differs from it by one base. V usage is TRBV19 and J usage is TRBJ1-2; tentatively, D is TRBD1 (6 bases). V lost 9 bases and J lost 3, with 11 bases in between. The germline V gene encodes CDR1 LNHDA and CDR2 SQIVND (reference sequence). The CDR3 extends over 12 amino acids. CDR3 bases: TGTGCCAGCGGGACACGTCACTATGGCTACACCTTC. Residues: CASGTRHYGYTF.

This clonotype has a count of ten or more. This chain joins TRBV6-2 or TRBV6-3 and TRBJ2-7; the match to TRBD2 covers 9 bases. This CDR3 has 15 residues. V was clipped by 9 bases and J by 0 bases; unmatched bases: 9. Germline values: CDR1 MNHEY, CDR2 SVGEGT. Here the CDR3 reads CASRTASGISYEQYF. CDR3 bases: TGTGCCAGTCGAACCGCTAGCGGGATCTCCTACGAGCAGTACTTC.

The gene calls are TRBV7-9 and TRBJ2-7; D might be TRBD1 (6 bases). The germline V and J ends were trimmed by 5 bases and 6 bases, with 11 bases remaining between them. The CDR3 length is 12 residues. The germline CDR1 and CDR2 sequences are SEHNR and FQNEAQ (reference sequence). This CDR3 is CASSTQGFEQYF. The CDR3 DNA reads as TGTGCCAGCAGCACTCAGGGGTTCGAGCAGTACTTC.

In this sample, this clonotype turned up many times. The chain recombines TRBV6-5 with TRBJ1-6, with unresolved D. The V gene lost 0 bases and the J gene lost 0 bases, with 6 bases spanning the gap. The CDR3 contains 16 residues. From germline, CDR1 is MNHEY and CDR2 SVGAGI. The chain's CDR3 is CASSYSRSSYNSPLHF. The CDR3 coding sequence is TGTGCCAGCAGTTACTCCCGGAGCTCCTATAATTCACCCCTCCACTTT.

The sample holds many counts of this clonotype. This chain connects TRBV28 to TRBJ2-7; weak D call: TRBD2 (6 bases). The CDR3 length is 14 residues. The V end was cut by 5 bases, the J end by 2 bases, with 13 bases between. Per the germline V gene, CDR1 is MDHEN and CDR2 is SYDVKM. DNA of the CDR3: TGTGCCAGCAGTACCCGGACGGGAGCCTACGAGCAGTACTTC. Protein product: CASSTRTGAYEQYF.

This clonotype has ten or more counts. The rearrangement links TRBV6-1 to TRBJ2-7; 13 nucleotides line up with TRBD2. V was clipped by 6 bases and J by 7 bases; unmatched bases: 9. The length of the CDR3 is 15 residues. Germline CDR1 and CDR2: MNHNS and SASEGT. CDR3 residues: CASSPRRTSGGEQYF. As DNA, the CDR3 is TGTGCCAGCAGCCCCAGGCGGACTAGCGGGGGAGAGCAGTACTTC.

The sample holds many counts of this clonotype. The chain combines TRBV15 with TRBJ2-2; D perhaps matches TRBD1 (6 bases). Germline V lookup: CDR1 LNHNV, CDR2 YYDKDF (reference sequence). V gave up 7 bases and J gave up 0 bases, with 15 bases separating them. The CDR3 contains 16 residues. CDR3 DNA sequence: TGTGCCACCAATTTGGACAGAAACGCGAACACCGGGGAGCTGTTTTTT. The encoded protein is CATNLDRNANTGELFF. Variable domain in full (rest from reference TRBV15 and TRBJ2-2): DAMVIQNPRYQVTQFGKPVTLSCSQTLNHNVMYWYQQKSSQAPKLLFHYYDKDFNNEADTPDNFQSRRPNTSFCFLDIRSPGLGDTAMYLCATNLDRNANTGELFFGEGSRLTVL.

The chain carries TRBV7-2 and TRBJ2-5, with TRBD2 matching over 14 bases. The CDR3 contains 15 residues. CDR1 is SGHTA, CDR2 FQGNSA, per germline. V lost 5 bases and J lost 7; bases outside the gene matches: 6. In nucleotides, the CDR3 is TGTGCCAGCAGCCCAGGGACTAGCGGGAGCGGGACCCAGTACTTC. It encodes CASSPGTSGSGTQYF.

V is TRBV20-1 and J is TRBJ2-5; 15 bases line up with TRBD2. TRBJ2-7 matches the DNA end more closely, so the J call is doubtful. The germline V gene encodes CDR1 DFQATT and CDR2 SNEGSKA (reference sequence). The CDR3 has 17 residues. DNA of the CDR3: TGCAGTGCTAGAGAACCGAGGACTAGCGGGAGGGCGCCCGAGCAGTACTTC. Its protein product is CSAREPRTSGRAPEQYF.

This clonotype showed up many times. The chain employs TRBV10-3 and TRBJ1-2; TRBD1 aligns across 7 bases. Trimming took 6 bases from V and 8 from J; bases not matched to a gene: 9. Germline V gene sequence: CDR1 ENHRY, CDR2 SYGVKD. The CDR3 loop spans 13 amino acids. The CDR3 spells CAISPAVGGGYTF. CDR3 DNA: TGTGCCATCAGCCCTGCAGTAGGGGGCGGCTACACCTTC.

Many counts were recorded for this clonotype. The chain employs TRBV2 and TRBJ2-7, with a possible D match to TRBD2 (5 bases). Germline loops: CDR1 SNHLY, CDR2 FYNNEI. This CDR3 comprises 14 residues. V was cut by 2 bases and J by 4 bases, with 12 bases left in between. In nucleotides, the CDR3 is TGTGCCAGCAGTGAACTTGGACTGAATTACGAGCAGTACTTC. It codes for CASSELGLNYEQYF.

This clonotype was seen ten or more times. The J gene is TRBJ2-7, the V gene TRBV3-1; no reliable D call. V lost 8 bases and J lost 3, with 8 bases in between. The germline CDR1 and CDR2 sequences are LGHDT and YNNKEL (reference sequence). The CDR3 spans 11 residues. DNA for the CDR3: TGTGCCAGCGCGAACGTCTACGAGCAGTACTTC. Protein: CASANVYEQYF.

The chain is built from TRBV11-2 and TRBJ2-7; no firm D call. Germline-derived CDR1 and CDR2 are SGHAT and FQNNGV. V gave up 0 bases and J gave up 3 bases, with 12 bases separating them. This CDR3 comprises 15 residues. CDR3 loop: CASSLDLVTGYEQYF. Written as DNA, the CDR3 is TGTGCCAGCAGCTTAGATCTAGTCACGGGCTACGAGCAGTACTTC.

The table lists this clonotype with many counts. In DNA, the CDR3 is TGTGCCAGCAGTTTATACAGGAACACTGAAGCTTTCTTT. It encodes CASSLYRNTEAFF. This chain connects TRBV27 to TRBJ1-1, with no clear D. This CDR3 spans 13 amino acids. V lost 1 base and J lost 1, with 4 bases in between. Germline CDR1 and CDR2: MNHEY and SMNVEV (reference sequence).

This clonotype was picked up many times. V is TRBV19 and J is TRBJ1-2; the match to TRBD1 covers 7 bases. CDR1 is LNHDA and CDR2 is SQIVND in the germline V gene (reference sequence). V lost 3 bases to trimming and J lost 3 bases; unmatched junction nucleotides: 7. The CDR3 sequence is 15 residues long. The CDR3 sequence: CASSIVGGYDYGYTF. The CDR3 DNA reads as TGTGCCAGTAGTATCGTAGGGGGCTATGACTATGGCTACACCTTC.

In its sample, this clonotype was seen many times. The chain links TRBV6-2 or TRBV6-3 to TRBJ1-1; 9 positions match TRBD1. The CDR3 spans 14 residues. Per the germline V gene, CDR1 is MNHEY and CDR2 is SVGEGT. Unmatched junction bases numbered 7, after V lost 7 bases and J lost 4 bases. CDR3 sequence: CASNTQGAGTEAFF. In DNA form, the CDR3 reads TGTGCCAGCAATACACAGGGGGCCGGCACTGAAGCTTTCTTT.

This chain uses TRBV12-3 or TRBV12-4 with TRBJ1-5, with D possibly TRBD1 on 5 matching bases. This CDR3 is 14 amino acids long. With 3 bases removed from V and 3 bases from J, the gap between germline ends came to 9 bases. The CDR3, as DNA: TGTGCCAGCAGTTTTAGGGGAGCCAATCAGCCCCAGCATTTT. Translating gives CASSFRGANQPQHF.

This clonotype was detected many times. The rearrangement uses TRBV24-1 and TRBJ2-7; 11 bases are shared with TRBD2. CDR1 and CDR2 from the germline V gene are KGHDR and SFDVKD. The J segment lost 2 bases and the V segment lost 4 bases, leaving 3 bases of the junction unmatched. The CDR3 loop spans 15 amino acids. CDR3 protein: CATSDRSGRAYEQYF. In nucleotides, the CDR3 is TGTGCCACCAGTGACCGTAGCGGGAGGGCCTACGAGCAGTACTTC.

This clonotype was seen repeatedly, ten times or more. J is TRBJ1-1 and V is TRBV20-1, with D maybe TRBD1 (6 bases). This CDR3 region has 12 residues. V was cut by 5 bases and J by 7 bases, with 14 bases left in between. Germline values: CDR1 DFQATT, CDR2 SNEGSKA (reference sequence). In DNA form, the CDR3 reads TGCAGTGCTGCGGGGGGCGCGGGTGAAGCTTTCTTT. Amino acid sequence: CSAAGGAGEAFF.